These 26 T cell receptor beta chains share one sample of origin, sequenced in a study of blood T cell repertoires in COVID-19. TCRdb's table, derived via immunoSEQ multiplex PCR, lists solely in-frame clones and lacks some. The profile shows 500,000 or so clones, about nine tenths of them singletons. The sequenced sample was PBMCs or T cells enriched from blood (not recorded which). All receptors come from a young woman who had recovered from COVID-19.

This clone has more than one count but fewer than ten. This chain links TRBV2 with TRBJ1-1; 7 nucleotides agree with TRBD1. The germline V gene has CDR1 SNHLY and CDR2 FYNNEI. J gave up 0 bases and V 3 bases, and 1 base lay outside the gene matches. The CDR3 sequence is 14 residues long. The CDR3 here is CASSEQGVNTEAFF. DNA for the CDR3: TGTGCCAGCAGTGAGCAGGGGGTGAACACTGAAGCTTTCTTT.

The rearrangement links TRBV5-1 to TRBJ2-7, with D possibly matching TRBD1 (6 bases). From germline, CDR1 is SGHRS and CDR2 YFSETQ. Trimming took off 4 bases at V and 6 bases at J, with 11 bases between the two ends. CDR3 length: 12 amino acids. The CDR3 DNA is TGCGCCAGCAGCCCTCAGGGGCTCGAGCAGTACTTC. This gives the protein CASSPQGLEQYF.

The chain uses TRBV18 and TRBJ2-7; D perhaps matches TRBD1 (5 bases). The V gene lost 3 bases and the J gene lost 5 bases, with 14 bases spanning the gap. This CDR3 region has 14 residues. Germline CDR1 reads KGHSH; CDR2 reads LQKENI. CDR3 in amino acids: CASSPLSGRDEQYF. CDR3 DNA sequence: TGTGCCAGCTCACCGCTATCCGGCAGGGACGAGCAGTACTTC.

This clone was observed a single time. The rearrangement joins TRBV11-2 to TRBJ1-2, with D maybe TRBD1 (5 bases). Germline assignment: CDR1 SGHAT and CDR2 FQNNGV. The CDR3 consists of 13 residues. Trimming shortened V by 3 bases and J by 2 bases, and 7 bases separated the two germline ends. DNA of the CDR3: TGTGCCAGCAGCTTTGCAGGGAACTATGGCTACACCTTC. This translates into CASSFAGNYGYTF.

This rearrangement joins TRBV6-5 to TRBJ2-7; 7 nucleotides line up with TRBD2. J gave up 0 bases and V 6 bases, and 8 bases lay outside the gene matches. Germline CDR1 MNHEY, CDR2 SVGAGI. CDR3 length: 15 amino acids. CDR3 in DNA: TGTGCCAGCAGACCTAGCGGCCTAGCCTCCTACGAGCAGTACTTC. This sequence encodes CASRPSGLASYEQYF.

The J gene is TRBJ1-6, the V gene TRBV12-3 or TRBV12-4; D not resolved. The V gene lost 0 bases and the J gene lost 11 bases, with 8 bases spanning the gap. This CDR3 region has 13 residues. CDR3 residues: CASSLASLPPLHF. The CDR3 nucleotides read TGTGCCAGCAGTTTAGCGAGTCTCCCACCCCTCCACTTT.

V gene TRBV2 combines with J gene TRBJ1-1, with no clear D. Trimming removed 5 bases at V and 0 bases at J, with 10 bases between. There are 14 residues in the CDR3. CDR1 and CDR2 (germline): SNHLY, FYNNEI. The chain's CDR3 is CASSWALMNTEAFF. The CDR3 bases are TGTGCCAGCAGTTGGGCCCTTATGAACACTGAAGCTTTCTTT. The whole variable domain, remainder taken from reference TRBV2 and TRBJ1-1, is EPEVTQTPSHQVTQMGQEVILRCVPISNHLYFYWYRQILGQKVEFLVSFYNNEISEKSEIFDDQFSVERPDGSNFTLKIRSTKLEDSAMYFCASSWALMNTEAFFGQGTRLTVV.

This chain uses TRBV2 with TRBJ1-6, with a tentative D call TRBD1 (5 bases). Germline-derived CDR1 and CDR2 are SNHLY and FYNNEI. The V end lost 6 bases, the J end lost 3 bases, and 12 bases lay between the germline ends. There are 15 residues in the CDR3. In DNA form, the CDR3 reads TGTGCCAGCAGGCCCCCGGGGGTCTATAATTCACCCCTCCACTTT. Its protein product is CASRPPGVYNSPLHF. Full variable domain (remainder filled in from reference TRBV2 and TRBJ1-6): EPEVTQTPSHQVTQMGQEVILRCVPISNHLYFYWYRQILGQKVEFLVSFYNNEISEKSEIFDDQFSVERPDGSNFTLKIRSTKLEDSAMYFCASRPPGVYNSPLHFGNGTRLTVT.

The chain recombines TRBV7-2 with TRBJ1-1, with 7 bases matching TRBD1. V was pared by 4 bases and J by 3 bases, with 8 bases of the junction left unmatched. Germline loops: CDR1 SGHTA, CDR2 FQGNSA. CDR3 length equals 15 residues. As DNA, the CDR3 is TGTGCCAGCAGCTCCCAGGGGGTAGGGTACACTGAAGCTTTCTTT. Translated: CASSSQGVGYTEAFF. Full variable domain (remainder filled in from reference TRBV7-2 and TRBJ1-1): GAGVSQSPSNKVTEKGKDVELRCDPISGHTALYWYRQSLGQGLEFLIYFQGNSAPDKSGLPSDRFSAERTGGSVSTLTIQRTQQEDSAVYLCASSSQGVGYTEAFFGQGTRLTVV.

This chain connects TRBV5-4 to TRBJ1-1, with D possibly being TRBD1 (5 bases). CDR3 size: 16 residues. CDR1 is SGHNT, CDR2 YYREEE, per germline (reference sequence). The V end was cut by 8 bases, the J end by 4 bases, with 24 bases between. CDR3 in DNA: TGTGCCAGTCAACTGGGGGAGGGCAGGACGGGCACTGAAGCTTTCTTT. Its translation: CASQLGEGRTGTEAFF.

The chain is built from TRBV27 and TRBJ2-6; D might be TRBD1 (6 bases). Germline V lookup: CDR1 MNHEY, CDR2 SMNVEV (reference sequence). V gave up 3 bases and J gave up 0 bases, with 18 bases separating them. The CDR3 spans 19 residues. The CDR3 DNA reads as TGTGCCAGCAGTTTGTCCGTACAGGGAACCCACTCTGGGGCCAACGTCCTGACTTTC. Translation: CASSLSVQGTHSGANVLTF.

The chain uses TRBV7-9 and TRBJ1-1, with TRBD1 as a possible D gene (5 bases). V lost 1 base to trimming and J lost 11 bases, with 17 bases between them. In germline, CDR1 is SEHNR, CDR2 FQNEAQ (reference sequence). CDR3 length: 14 amino acids. DNA for the CDR3: TGTGCCAGCAGCTTAGGTGGAGGGGAGTTAAGGGCTTTCTTT. Amino acids: CASSLGGGELRAFF.

This chain uses TRBV29-1 with TRBJ2-1; 7 bases are shared with TRBD1. V lost 6 bases and J lost 0; bases outside the gene matches: 2. This CDR3 is built from 13 residues. Germline CDR1 is SQVTM and CDR2 is ANQGSEA. For the CDR3, the DNA is TGCAGCGTCCGGGACAGCTCCTACAATGAGCAGTTCTTC. It yields the protein CSVRDSSYNEQFF.

This clone appeared a single time. Because the CDR3's place on the DNA is in doubt, the DNA is left out and the CDR3 is given as listed by TCRdb. The CDR3 reads CASSPPGVVFGEETQYF. The V and J genes are TRBV5-6 and TRBJ2-5; TRBD2 is the table's D call and was not checked against the DNA. The V gene's germline CDR1 is SGHDT and CDR2 YYEEEE. The CDR3 adds up to 17 amino acids, both ends counted.

This rearrangement joins TRBV28 to TRBJ2-7, with D possibly TRBD1 on 6 matching bases. The V gene lost 7 bases and the J gene lost 2 bases, with 18 bases spanning the gap. The CDR3 consists of 15 residues. Germline V gene lookup returns CDR1 MDHEN and CDR2 SYDVKM. The CDR3 here is CASTAGGQTTYEQYF. Written as DNA, the CDR3 is TGTGCCAGCACCGCAGGAGGACAGACCACCTACGAGCAGTACTTC.

The chain couples TRBV5-1 to TRBJ2-3, with 11 bases fitting TRBD2. Germline CDR1 is SGHRS and CDR2 is YFSETQ. J gave up 8 bases and V 2 bases, and 10 bases lay outside the gene matches. This CDR3 has 16 residues. CDR3 sequence: CASSFPLIGTSGTQYF. CDR3 DNA: TGCGCCAGCAGCTTCCCGCTCATAGGGACTAGCGGTACGCAGTATTTT.

This chain uses TRBV5-1 with TRBJ2-7, with 7 bases matching TRBD2. The germline CDR1 and CDR2 sequences are SGHRS and YFSETQ. Trimming at V came to 5 bases and at J to 4 bases, leaving 6 bases not matched to a gene. The CDR3 runs to 13 residues. The CDR3 DNA sequence: TGCGCCAGCAGTTTAACGGGGGGTTACGAGCAGTACTTC. Its protein is CASSLTGGYEQYF.

The J gene is TRBJ1-1, the V gene TRBV10-3, with D tentatively TRBD1 (6 bases). This CDR3 comprises 14 residues. Deletions cut 6 bases from V and 4 bases from J, with 15 bases between. Germline values: CDR1 ENHRY, CDR2 SYGVKD. CDR3 loop: CAISRITGSTEAFF. For the CDR3, the DNA is TGTGCCATCAGCAGAATAACAGGGAGCACTGAAGCTTTCTTT.

A word on this clone: The same CDR3 also results from other DNA sequences found in this sample. V usage is TRBV7-8 and J usage is TRBJ2-7; tentative D call: TRBD1 (6 bases). The CDR3 contains 12 residues. Trimming removed 5 bases at V and 4 bases at J, with 9 bases between. Germline CDR1 SGHVS, CDR2 FQNEAQ. The CDR3 spells CASSLQGYEQYF. The CDR3 DNA reads as TGTGCCAGCAGCCTACAGGGTTACGAGCAGTACTTC.

The V gene is TRBV28, the J gene TRBJ1-1; D unclear. With 5 bases removed from V and 1 base from J, the gap between germline ends came to 11 bases. Looked up from germline, CDR1 is MDHEN and CDR2 is SYDVKM. The CDR3 is 14 amino acids. The CDR3 loop reads CASSPPGRNTEAFF. CDR3 sequence (DNA): TGTGCCAGCAGTCCCCCTGGCCGGAACACTGAAGCTTTCTTT.

V gene TRBV19 combines with J gene TRBJ2-7; weak D call: TRBD1 (5 bases). V was pared by 2 bases and J by 4 bases, with 12 bases between. CDR3 length: 14 residues. Germline V gene lookup returns CDR1 LNHDA and CDR2 SQIVND (reference sequence). CDR3 region: CASSIRTSGYEQYF. The CDR3 bases are TGTGCCAGTAGTATACGGACAAGTGGGTACGAGCAGTACTTC.

J is TRBJ1-2 and V is TRBV2; 7 bases are a match to TRBD1. The CDR3 is 17 residues long. Germline V lookup: CDR1 SNHLY, CDR2 FYNNEI. With 7 bases clipped from V and 1 base from J, the junction kept 15 bases outside the gene matches. DNA of the CDR3: TGTGCCAGCACCCCTTGGGGGACAGAGCTTGGTAACTATGGCTACACCTTC. It translates to CASTPWGTELGNYGYTF.

V is TRBV9 and J is TRBJ1-3, with D perhaps matching TRBD1 (5 bases). The CDR3 is made up of 16 amino acids. Germline values: CDR1 SGDLS, CDR2 YYNGEE. V lost 0 bases and J lost 2, with 12 bases in between. DNA for the CDR3: TGTGCCAGCAGCGTAGAAGTCGGGGGGGCTGGAAACACCATATATTTT. Its translation is CASSVEVGGAGNTIYF.

The chain is built from TRBV5-6 and TRBJ1-1; D call uncertain. CDR1 is SGHDT and CDR2 is YYEEEE in the germline V gene. V was cut by 3 bases and J by 0 bases, with 9 bases left in between. The CDR3 runs 14 residues. CDR3 amino acids: CASSSPVLNTEAFF. CDR3 DNA sequence: TGTGCCAGCAGCTCCCCTGTGTTGAACACTGAAGCTTTCTTT. Based on the CDR3 plus reference TRBV5-6 and TRBJ1-1, the full variable domain is DAGVTQSPTHLIKTRGQQVTLRCSPKSGHDTVSWYQQALGQGPQFIFQYYEEEERQRGNFPDRFSGHQFPNYSSELNVNALLLGDSALYLCASSSPVLNTEAFFGQGTRLTVV.

The chain employs TRBV5-1 and TRBJ1-2; D is possibly TRBD1 (5 bases). Trimming pared 1 base from V and 7 bases from J, leaving 11 bases between. This CDR3 comprises 13 residues. Germline V CDR1 and CDR2: SGHRS, YFSETQ. CDR3 in amino acids: CASSLTQGAGYTF. CDR3 coding DNA: TGCGCCAGCAGCTTGACCCAAGGGGCTGGCTACACCTTC.

CDR3 loop: CSVEFQGNEQYF. The DNA of the CDR3 is TGCAGCGTTGAATTTCAGGGAAATGAGCAGTACTTC. The V call is TRBV29-1, the J call TRBJ2-7, with TRBD1 as a possible D gene (5 bases). Germline V gives CDR1 SQVTM, CDR2 ANQGSEA. The V and J ends lost 2 bases and 7 bases respectively, with 12 bases between them. This CDR3 region has 12 residues.